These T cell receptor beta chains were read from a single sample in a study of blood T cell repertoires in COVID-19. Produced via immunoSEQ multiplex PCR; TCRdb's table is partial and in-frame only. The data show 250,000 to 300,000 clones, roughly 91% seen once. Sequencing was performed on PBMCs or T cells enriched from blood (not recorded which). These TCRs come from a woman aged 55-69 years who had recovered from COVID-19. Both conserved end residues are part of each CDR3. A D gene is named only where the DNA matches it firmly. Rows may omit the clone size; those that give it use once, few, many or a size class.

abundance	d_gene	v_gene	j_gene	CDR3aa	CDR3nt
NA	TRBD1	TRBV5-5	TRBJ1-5	CASSLFDRAPYQPQHF	TGTGCCAGCAGCTTGTTCGACAGGGCTCCTTATCAGCCCCAGCATTTT
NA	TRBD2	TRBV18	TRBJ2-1	CASSPPGQPRERKFF	TGTGCCAGCTCACCACCGGGGCAGCCGCGGGAGAGAAAGTTCTTC
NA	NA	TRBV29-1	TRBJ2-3	CSVESRRGGTDTQYF	TGCAGCGTTGAGTCCCGGCGGGGCGGGACAGATACGCAGTATTTT
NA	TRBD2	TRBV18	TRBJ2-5	CASSPPPGSGILETQYF	TGTGCCAGCTCACCACCGCCTGGTAGCGGGATATTGGAGACCCAGTACTTC
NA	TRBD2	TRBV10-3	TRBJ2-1	CAILTSEGAEQFF	TGTGCCATTCTGACTAGCGAGGGTGCTGAGCAGTTCTTC
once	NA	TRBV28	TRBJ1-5	CASSLSVNQPQHF	TGTGCCAGCAGTTTATCGGTGAATCAGCCCCAGCATTTT
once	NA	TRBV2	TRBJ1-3	CASSLSQASSGNTIYF	TGTGCCAGCAGTTTGTCCCAGGCCTCCTCTGGAAACACCATATATTTT
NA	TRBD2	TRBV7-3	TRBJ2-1	CASSPTGTRSYNEQFF	TGTGCCAGCAGCCCCACCGGGACTAGAAGTTACAATGAGCAGTTCTTC
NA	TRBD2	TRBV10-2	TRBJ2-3	CASSPRGVSTDTQYF	TGCGCCAGCAGTCCACGGGGGGTTAGCACAGATACGCAGTATTTT
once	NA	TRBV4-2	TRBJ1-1	CASSQSNHGAEAFF	TGTGCCAGCAGCCAATCTAATCACGGTGCTGAAGCTTTCTTT
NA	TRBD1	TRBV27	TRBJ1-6	CASSPGQLNSPLHF	TGTGCCAGCAGTCCGGGACAGCTTAATTCACCCCTCCACTTT
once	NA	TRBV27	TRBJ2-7	CASSLSPAAEQYF	TGTGCCAGCAGTTTATCGCCTGCGGCCGAGCAGTACTTC
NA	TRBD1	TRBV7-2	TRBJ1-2	CASSQGAGGAWGYTF	TGTGCCAGCAGCCAGGGGGCAGGGGGCGCCTGGGGCTACACCTTC
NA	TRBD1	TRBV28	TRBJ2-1	CASSLLEDRGIYNEQFF	TGTGCCAGCAGTCTATTAGAGGACAGGGGAATTTACAATGAGCAGTTCTTC
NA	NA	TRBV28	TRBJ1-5	CASTISWDIYQPQHF	TGTGCCAGCACCATTTCCTGGGACATTTATCAGCCCCAGCATTTT
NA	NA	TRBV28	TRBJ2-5	CASSLVGETQYF	TGTGCCAGCAGTTTAGTCGGAGAGACCCAGTACTTC
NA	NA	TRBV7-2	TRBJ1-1	CASSFLVAQNTEAFF	TGTGCCAGCAGCTTCCTAGTTGCGCAGAACACTGAAGCTTTCTTT
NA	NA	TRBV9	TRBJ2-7	CASGRMGEQYF	TGTGCCTCGGGGAGAATGGGCGAGCAGTACTTC
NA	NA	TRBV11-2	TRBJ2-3	CASSLGRTDTQYF	TGTGCCAGCAGCTTGGGGAGGACAGATACGCAGTATTTT
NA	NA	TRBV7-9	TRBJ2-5	CASSWDFEKETQYF	TGTGCCAGCAGCTGGGACTTTGAAAAAGAGACCCAGTACTTC
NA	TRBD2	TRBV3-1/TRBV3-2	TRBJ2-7	CASSQGALAGARSHEQYF	TGTGCCAGCAGCCAAGGAGCATTAGCGGGGGCGCGATCCCACGAGCAGTACTTC
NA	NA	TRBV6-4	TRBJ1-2	CASRRGPNYGYTF	TGTGCCAGCAGGCGGGGGCCGAACTATGGCTACACCTTC
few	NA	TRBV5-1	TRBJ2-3	CASSWQLADTQYF	TGCGCCAGCAGCTGGCAACTAGCAGATACGCAGTATTTT
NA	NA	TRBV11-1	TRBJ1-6	CASTPDPRDSPLHF	TGTGCCAGCACCCCGGATCCCAGGGATTCACCCCTCCACTTT
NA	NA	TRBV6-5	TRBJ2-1	CASSSLEQFF	TGTGCCAGCAGTTCCCTTGAGCAGTTCTTC
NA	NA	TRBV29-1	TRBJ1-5	CSVEGRVFQPQHF	TGCAGCGTTGAAGGGAGGGTATTTCAGCCCCAGCATTTT
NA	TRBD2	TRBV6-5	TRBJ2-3	CASSYRGGLDTQYF	TGTGCCAGCAGTTACCGCGGGGGGTTAGATACGCAGTATTTT
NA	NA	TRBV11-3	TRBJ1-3	CASSQAGSPDTSGNTIYF	TGTGCCAGCAGCCAAGCAGGGTCTCCGGACACCTCTGGAAACACCATATATTTT
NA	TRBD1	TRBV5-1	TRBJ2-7	CASSPGQAFSYEQYF	TGCGCCAGCAGCCCGGGACAGGCTTTCTCCTACGAGCAGTACTTC
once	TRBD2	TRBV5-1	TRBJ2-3	CASSLSLGTSGMTDTQYF	TGCGCCAGCAGCTTGTCGCTGGGCACTAGCGGGATGACAGATACGCAGTATTTT
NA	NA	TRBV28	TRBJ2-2	CASSLVLWTDRTGELFF	TGTGCCAGCAGTTTGGTTTTGTGGACAGATCGCACCGGGGAGCTGTTTTTT
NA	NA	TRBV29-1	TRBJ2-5	CSVVIRLAQETQYF	TGCAGCGTTGTAATCCGCCTAGCGCAAGAGACCCAGTACTTC
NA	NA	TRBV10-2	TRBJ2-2	CASRATGSTGELFF	TGCGCCAGCAGAGCTACCGGGAGCACCGGGGAGCTGTTTTTT
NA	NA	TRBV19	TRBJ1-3	CASRLPGQVNTIYF	TGTGCCAGTAGACTACCGGGACAAGTAAACACCATATATTTT
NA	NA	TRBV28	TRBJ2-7	CASSPERPYEQYF	TGTGCCAGCAGTCCAGAGAGGCCCTACGAGCAGTACTTC
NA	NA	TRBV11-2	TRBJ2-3	CASSLAGFSTDTQYF	TGTGCCAGCAGCTTAGCAGGGTTTAGCACAGATACGCAGTATTTT
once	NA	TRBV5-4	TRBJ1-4	CASSTDRLATNEKLFF	TGTGCCAGCAGCACTGACAGACTTGCAACTAATGAAAAACTGTTTTTT
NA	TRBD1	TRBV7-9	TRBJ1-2	CASSLAGGGYTF	TGTGCCAGCAGCTTAGCAGGGGGCGGCTACACCTTC
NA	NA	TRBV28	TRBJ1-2	CASIRAPEGYTF	TGTGCCAGCATTCGAGCGCCGGAGGGCTACACCTTC
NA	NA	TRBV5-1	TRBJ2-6	CASSPLGQASGANVLTF	TGCGCCAGCAGCCCTCTCGGTCAAGCCTCTGGGGCCAACGTCCTGACTTTC
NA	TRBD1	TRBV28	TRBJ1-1	CATQEGANTEAFF	TGTGCCACCCAAGAGGGGGCGAACACTGAAGCTTTCTTT
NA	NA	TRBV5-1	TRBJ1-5	CASSEGRGNQPQHF	TGCGCCAGCAGCGAAGGACGGGGAAACCAGCCCCAGCATTTT
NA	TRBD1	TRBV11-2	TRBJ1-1	CASSLETQGDEAFF	TGTGCCAGCAGCTTAGAAACTCAGGGGGATGAAGCTTTCTTT
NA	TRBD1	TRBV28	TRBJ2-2	CASKHDRGNTGELFF	TGTGCCAGCAAACACGACAGGGGAAACACCGGGGAGCTGTTTTTT
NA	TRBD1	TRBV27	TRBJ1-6	CASSGQGRKSPLHF	TGTGCCAGCAGTGGACAGGGCAGGAAGTCACCCCTCCACTTT
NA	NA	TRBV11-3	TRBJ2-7	CASAGGSGLSVYEQYF	TGTGCCAGCGCCGGAGGGTCCGGGCTCTCGGTCTACGAGCAGTACTTC
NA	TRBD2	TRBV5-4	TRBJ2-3	CASSLLAGESTDTQYF	TGTGCCAGCAGCTTACTAGCGGGGGAAAGCACAGATACGCAGTATTTT
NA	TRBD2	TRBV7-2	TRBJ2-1	CASSITSGIYNEQFF	TGTGCCAGCAGCATAACTAGCGGGATCTACAATGAGCAGTTCTTC
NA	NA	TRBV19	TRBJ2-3	CASSMLSGIISGTQYF	TGTGCCAGTAGTATGCTAAGCGGAATAATCTCGGGGACGCAGTATTTT
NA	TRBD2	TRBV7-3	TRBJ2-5	CASSPGLAEQETQYF	TGTGCCAGCAGCCCGGGACTAGCGGAACAAGAGACCCAGTACTTC
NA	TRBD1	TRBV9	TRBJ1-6	CASSVGQGNSPLHF	TGTGCCAGCAGCGTTGGACAGGGTAATTCACCCCTCCACTTT
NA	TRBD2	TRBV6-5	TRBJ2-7	CASSPGGRTYEQYF	TGTGCCAGCAGCCCGGGAGGTCGAACCTACGAGCAGTACTTC
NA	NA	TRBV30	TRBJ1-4	CAWSAPQGILEKLFF	TGTGCCTGGAGTGCTCCACAGGGAATTTTAGAAAAACTGTTTTTT
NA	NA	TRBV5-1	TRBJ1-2	CASSSTGDGYTF	TGCGCCAGCAGCTCAACAGGCGACGGCTACACCTTC
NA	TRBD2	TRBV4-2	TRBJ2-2	CASSPVGAGGLGGELFF	TGTGCCAGCAGCCCCGTGGGAGCGGGGGGCCTGGGCGGGGAGCTGTTTTTT
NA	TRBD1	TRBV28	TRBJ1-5	CAIGSTGRGGQPQHF	TGTGCCATCGGATCGACAGGGCGGGGTGGTCAGCCCCAGCATTTT
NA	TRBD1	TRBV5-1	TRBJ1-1	CASSFAGQGSTEAFF	TGCGCCAGCAGCTTCGCGGGACAGGGATCCACTGAAGCTTTCTTT
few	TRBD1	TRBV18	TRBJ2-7	CASSTGGVSYEQYF	TGTGCCAGCTCAACAGGGGGTGTCTCCTACGAGCAGTACTTC
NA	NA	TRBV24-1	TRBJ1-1	CATSDSRGGDTEAFF	TGTGCCACCAGTGATTCCAGGGGTGGAGACACTGAAGCTTTCTTT